The rows below give T cell receptor beta chains drawn from one sample of a study of PD-1 blockade in classical Hodgkin lymphoma. Data came from immunoSEQ multiplex PCR; TCRdb stores just in-frame clones and leaves some out. The sample has about 75,000 clones; roughly 91% are singletons. The starting material was peripheral blood mononuclear cells (PBMCs), obtained at baseline. The receptor source for this set is a human donor with classical Hodgkin lymphoma. CDR3s include the opening cysteine and the closing phenylalanine or tryptophan. The D gene is left open where the match is weak. The size field is filled for only some rows; it gives once, few, many or a size class.

length,D,V,size,J,CDR3,DNA
14,TRBD1,TRBV6-5,.,TRBJ2-7,CASSLQGVAYEQYF,TGTGCCAGCAGCCTTCAGGGGGTTGCTTACGAGCAGTACTTC
17,TRBD2,TRBV27,.,TRBJ2-5,CASSPLGRAGAGETQYF,TGTGCCAGCAGTCCACTGGGTAGAGCGGGAGCCGGGGAGACCCAGTACTTC
13,.,TRBV7-2,.,TRBJ2-5,CASSAPTQETQYF,TGTGCCAGCAGCGCACCGACCCAAGAGACCCAGTACTTC
18,.,TRBV30,once,TRBJ2-4,CAWSDRQEGYLPKNIQYF,TGTGCCTGGAGTGATCGGCAGGAGGGGTATCTGCCCAAAAACATTCAGTACTTC
12,.,TRBV9,.,TRBJ1-2,CASSVNLGDYTF,TGTGCCAGCAGCGTAAATCTGGGGGACTACACCTTC
17,.,TRBV19,.,TRBJ2-5,CASSPRWGELDEETQYF,TGTGCCAGTAGTCCACGATGGGGGGAACTAGATGAAGAGACCCAGTACTTC
13,TRBD1,TRBV2,.,TRBJ1-2,CASSQQGAYGYTF,TGTGCCAGCAGTCAACAGGGGGCCTATGGCTACACCTTC
14,.,TRBV28,.,TRBJ2-7,CASTVGAATYEQYF,TGTGCCAGCACCGTAGGGGCAGCAACCTACGAGCAGTACTTC
17,.,TRBV4-1,.,TRBJ2-2,CASSQAWEGAGTGELFF,TGCGCCAGCAGCCAAGCGTGGGAGGGGGCCGGCACCGGGGAGCTGTTTTTT
13,.,TRBV10-3,.,TRBJ2-4,CAISGWGENIQYF,TGTGCCATCAGTGGTTGGGGGGAAAACATTCAGTACTTC
14,.,TRBV27,.,TRBJ2-7,CASSLMVSSYEQYF,TGTGCCAGCAGTTTAATGGTCAGCTCCTACGAGCAGTACTTC
14,.,TRBV18,once,TRBJ2-7,CASSPRDIGYEQYF,TGTGCCAGCTCACCACGGGACATTGGCTACGAGCAGTACTTC
16,.,TRBV11-2,once,TRBJ2-3,CASSLDAEAVPDTQYF,TGTGCCAGCAGCTTAGACGCAGAAGCGGTTCCAGATACGCAGTATTTT
15,.,TRBV11-3,.,TRBJ2-1,CASSLEEGAGNEQFF,TGTGCCAGCAGCTTAGAGGAAGGGGCGGGCAATGAGCAGTTCTTC
13,.,TRBV5-1,.,TRBJ2-7,CASSLVGSHEQYF,TGCGCCAGCAGCTTGGTCGGCAGTCACGAGCAGTACTTC
14,TRBD2,TRBV14,.,TRBJ2-1,CASSPRTSFTEQFF,TGTGCCAGCAGCCCCCGGACTAGCTTCACTGAGCAGTTCTTC